These T cell receptor beta chains were read from a single sample in a study of shared clonotypes between healthy human individuals. The table came from immunoSEQ multiplex PCR; TCRdb's copy has only in-frame clones and leaves some out. The sample holds some 2,000,000 clones; more than 90% are singletons and the top ten take 0.1% to 0.15%. Source material: naive CD4+ T cells sorted from blood. The receptors originated from a man younger than 35 in good health. The CDR3 runs from the conserved cysteine through the conserved F or W. Fields, in order: V gene, J gene, clone size, D gene, CDR3 DNA, CDR3 protein. A D gene is named only where the DNA matches it firmly. Not all rows give a size; the values are once, few, many and, for expanded clones, a class.

v_call: TRBV18
j_call: TRBJ1-6
clone_size: .
d_call: TRBD1
cdr3_nt: TGTGCCAGCTCACTTCTGGGGACAGTCAATTCACCCCTCCACTTT
cdr3_aa: CASSLLGTVNSPLHF

v_call: TRBV6-6
j_call: TRBJ2-5
clone_size: .
d_call: .
cdr3_nt: TGTGCCAGCTCCGAGGGGGAGACCCAGTACTTC
cdr3_aa: CASSEGETQYF

v_call: TRBV30
j_call: TRBJ1-2
clone_size: .
d_call: TRBD1
cdr3_nt: TGTGCCTGGAGTGCGGACAGGGGGGGTGGCTACACCTTC
cdr3_aa: CAWSADRGGGYTF

v_call: TRBV10-3
j_call: TRBJ1-2
clone_size: .
d_call: .
cdr3_nt: TGTGCCATCAGTGAGTGGGCAGGGAGCGGCTACACCTTC
cdr3_aa: CAISEWAGSGYTF

v_call: TRBV18
j_call: TRBJ2-2
clone_size: .
d_call: .
cdr3_nt: TGTGCCAGCTCACCATCGAGGCAGCCGACGAACACCGGGGAGCTGTTTTTT
cdr3_aa: CASSPSRQPTNTGELFF

v_call: TRBV25-1
j_call: TRBJ2-3
clone_size: .
d_call: .
cdr3_nt: TGTGCCAGCAGTGAAGCCGGGGGGCGCCGCACAGATACGCAGTATTTT
cdr3_aa: CASSEAGGRRTDTQYF

v_call: TRBV6-6
j_call: TRBJ1-1
clone_size: .
d_call: .
cdr3_nt: TGTGCCAGCAGGGAGTCCGCATACAGGGTAGGTGAAGCTTTCTTT
cdr3_aa: CASRESAYRVGEAFF

v_call: TRBV5-1
j_call: TRBJ1-4
clone_size: .
d_call: TRBD1
cdr3_nt: TGCGCCAGCAGCGTTGACAGGGCTTTTGAAAAACTGTTTTTT
cdr3_aa: CASSVDRAFEKLFF

v_call: TRBV18
j_call: TRBJ1-1
clone_size: .
d_call: .
cdr3_nt: TGTGCCAGCTCATCTAGACAGACCCTGGGGGGAACTGAAGCTTTCTTT
cdr3_aa: CASSSRQTLGGTEAFF

v_call: TRBV11-1
j_call: TRBJ1-1
clone_size: .
d_call: .
cdr3_nt: TGTGCCAGCAGCTTAGGCGAGGGCGGGAGCGCTTTCTTT
cdr3_aa: CASSLGEGGSAFF

v_call: TRBV6-1
j_call: TRBJ1-3
clone_size: .
d_call: .
cdr3_nt: TGTGCCAGCAGTGTCGCTGGAAACACCATATATTTT
cdr3_aa: CASSVAGNTIYF

v_call: TRBV6-1
j_call: TRBJ2-1
clone_size: .
d_call: .
cdr3_nt: TGTGCCAGCAGTGGACCTCCGGGACATCGGCTGAAGTTCTTC
cdr3_aa: CASSGPPGHRLKFF

v_call: TRBV7-9
j_call: TRBJ1-6
clone_size: .
d_call: .
cdr3_nt: TGTGCCAGCAGCTTTAGGCTTACTAGCTCCTATAATTCACCCCTCCACTTT
cdr3_aa: CASSFRLTSSYNSPLHF

v_call: TRBV28
j_call: TRBJ2-4
clone_size: .
d_call: TRBD1
cdr3_nt: TGTGCCAGCACTCTGCCGGGACAGCAAAACATTCAGTACTTC
cdr3_aa: CASTLPGQQNIQYF

v_call: TRBV7-2
j_call: TRBJ1-5
clone_size: .
d_call: .
cdr3_nt: TGTGCCAGCAGCTTAGGGGGCTATCCTCCTCTTCAGCCCCAGCATTTT
cdr3_aa: CASSLGGYPPLQPQHF

v_call: TRBV9
j_call: TRBJ2-3
clone_size: once
d_call: TRBD2
cdr3_nt: TGTGCCAGCAGCGTAGCTGGGACTAGCGGGAGTAGTGGCACAGATACGCAGTATTTT
cdr3_aa: CASSVAGTSGSSGTDTQYF

v_call: TRBV18
j_call: TRBJ2-5
clone_size: once
d_call: .
cdr3_nt: TGTGCCAGCTCTACAGGGTTGTCGAGTTTAGAGACCCAGTACTTC
cdr3_aa: CASSTGLSSLETQYF

v_call: TRBV5-1
j_call: TRBJ2-3
clone_size: few
d_call: TRBD2
cdr3_nt: TGCGCCAGCAGCTCGGGACTAGCGGGGGGAAGCACAGATACGCAGTATTTT
cdr3_aa: CASSSGLAGGSTDTQYF

v_call: TRBV9
j_call: TRBJ1-6
clone_size: .
d_call: TRBD1
cdr3_nt: TGTGCCAGCAGCGGTAAGGACAGGGGATCCTATAATTCACCCCTCCACTTT
cdr3_aa: CASSGKDRGSYNSPLHF

v_call: TRBV7-2
j_call: TRBJ2-7
clone_size: .
d_call: TRBD2
cdr3_nt: TGTGCCAGCAGCCCTTTGGGAGGGAAGGTTGACGAGCAGTACTTC
cdr3_aa: CASSPLGGKVDEQYF

v_call: TRBV23-1
j_call: TRBJ2-7
clone_size: .
d_call: .
cdr3_nt: TGCGCCAGCACCAAACCACCATGGGACTGCTTATCCTACGAGCAGTACTTC
cdr3_aa: CASTKPPWDCLSYEQYF

v_call: TRBV11-3
j_call: TRBJ2-3
clone_size: .
d_call: .
cdr3_nt: TGTGCCAGCAGCTTAGGAACGGGGACTAGCACAGATACGCAGTATTTT
cdr3_aa: CASSLGTGTSTDTQYF

v_call: TRBV10-2
j_call: TRBJ2-7
clone_size: .
d_call: .
cdr3_nt: TGCGCCAGCAGTAATAGCAGGGGGGATATCTCCTACGAGCAGTACTTC
cdr3_aa: CASSNSRGDISYEQYF

v_call: TRBV6-1
j_call: TRBJ1-1
clone_size: .
d_call: TRBD1
cdr3_nt: TGTGCCAGCAGTCTCGGACAGGGGGGAGCTTTCTTT
cdr3_aa: CASSLGQGGAFF

v_call: TRBV28
j_call: TRBJ1-1
clone_size: .
d_call: TRBD1
cdr3_nt: TGTGCCAGCAGCCTGGAGACAAGGGGGCACACTGAAGCTTTCTTT
cdr3_aa: CASSLETRGHTEAFF

v_call: TRBV11-3
j_call: TRBJ2-2
clone_size: .
d_call: .
cdr3_nt: TGTGCCAGCAGCTTTACCCAGGGCAGCCAGAACACCGGGGAGCTGTTTTTT
cdr3_aa: CASSFTQGSQNTGELFF

v_call: TRBV5-5
j_call: TRBJ2-3
clone_size: .
d_call: .
cdr3_nt: TGTGCCAGCAGCTTCTCACTAGCCCGACCGTTGTATCCGCAGTATTTT
cdr3_aa: CASSFSLARPLYPQYF

v_call: TRBV25-1
j_call: TRBJ1-3
clone_size: .
d_call: .
cdr3_nt: TGTGCCAGCACTCCGGACGCTTACTCTGGAAACACCATATATTTT
cdr3_aa: CASTPDAYSGNTIYF

v_call: TRBV12-5
j_call: TRBJ1-1
clone_size: .
d_call: .
cdr3_nt: TGTGCTAGTGGTAACCCCCGGAACACTGAAGCTTTCTTT
cdr3_aa: CASGNPRNTEAFF

v_call: TRBV6-5
j_call: TRBJ2-7
clone_size: .
d_call: TRBD1
cdr3_nt: TGTGCCAGCAGTTACAACAGACAGGGGGCAGGCGAGCAGTACTTC
cdr3_aa: CASSYNRQGAGEQYF